The next 30 T cell receptor beta chains were all read from a single sample in a study of blood T cell repertoires in COVID-19 (dated by TCRdb to the early 2020s). Receptors were amplified or captured by the immunoSEQ multiplex PCR assay. The table comes from immuneACCESS by way of TCRdb, which keeps in-frame sequences with V and J called. Part of the clones is missing from these tables; in studies checked, under half for an unresolved V gene and the rest for unknown reasons. The sample has some 73,000 clones on record, 60% to 80% of them singletons. The ten most abundant clones make up around 2% of the sample. Sequencing used peripheral blood. The receptors stem from a man between 70 and 80 years old with COVID-19, enrolled during active disease.

The V gene is TRBV23-1, the J gene TRBJ2-2; tentatively, D is TRBD2 (6 bases). TRBV23-1 is noted as an ORF with a role that remains uncertain. Deletions cut 0 bases from V and 3 bases from J, with 20 bases between. The CDR3 length is 19 residues. The CDR3 bases are TGCGCCAGCAGTCAATCCCCCCCGGGGGATTATCGGTACACCGGGGAGCTGTTTTTT. Its protein is CASSQSPPGDYRYTGELFF.

This chain joins TRBV24-1 and TRBJ2-1, with D unresolved. V gave up 0 bases and J gave up 0 bases, with 8 bases separating them. The CDR3 is made up of 16 amino acids. Germline-derived CDR1 and CDR2 are KGHDR and SFDVKD. CDR3 bases: TGTGCCACCAGTGATTTGTACCCGAGCTCCTACAATGAGCAGTTCTTC. Protein sequence: CATSDLYPSSYNEQFF.

The chain has TRBV19 and TRBJ2-2, with a possible D match to TRBD1 (6 bases). Between the trimmed V and J ends, which lost 7 bases and 5 bases, there was a span of 8 bases. The CDR3 totals 12 residues. Germline V gives CDR1 LNHDA, CDR2 SQIVND (reference sequence). For the CDR3, the DNA is TGTGCCAGTAATACAGGGACCGGGGAGCTGTTTTTT. Protein product: CASNTGTGELFF.

The chain carries TRBV9 and TRBJ1-1; D may be TRBD1 (5 bases). The length of the CDR3 is 14 residues. The V end lost 0 bases, the J end lost 1 base, and 7 bases lay between the germline ends. The germline CDR1 and CDR2 sequences are SGDLS and YYNGEE. The DNA of the CDR3 is TGTGCCAGCAGCGTAGACGGGGGGAACACTGAAGCTTTCTTT. Protein: CASSVDGGNTEAFF.

The chain's CDR3 is CASSQRTGSANTIYF. In nucleotides, the CDR3 is TGTGCCAGCAGCCAACGGACAGGGTCGGCAAACACCATATATTTT. The V call is TRBV3-1 (or the pseudogene TRBV3-2), the J call TRBJ1-3; 8 bases are a match to TRBD1. The CDR3 sequence is 15 residues long. Losses at the gene ends were 2 bases for V and 6 bases for J; bases not matched to a gene: 6. CDR1 LGHDT and CDR2 YNNKEL come from the germline V gene (reference sequence).

This chain joins TRBV21-1 and TRBJ2-7; the D call TRBD2 from the table was never checked on the DNA. TRBV21-1 corresponds to a pseudogene. The CDR3 is 20 amino acids. CDR3 DNA: TGTGCTAGCAGCAAAAAGGAGGGACTGCTCAACTCCGGGGCGTTTTACGAGCAGTACTTC. This gives the protein CASSKKEGLLNSGAFYEQYF.

For this clone: The junction and the germline gene differ at one end; a read error may be behind it. The rearrangement joins TRBV10-3 to TRBJ2-7, with a tentative D call TRBD1 (5 bases). This CDR3 spans 14 amino acids. CDR1 ENHRY and CDR2 SYGVKD come from the germline V gene. CDR3 in DNA: TGTGCCATCAGTGAGCCAGGGCCCACCTATGAGCAGTACTTC. Its protein is CAISEPGPTYEQYF.

This chain uses TRBV4-1 with TRBJ1-2; D not certain. Trimming cost V 1 base and J 4 bases, with 10 bases left between them. The CDR3 covers 14 residues. The germline gives CDR1 MGHRA, CDR2 YSYEKL. CDR3 DNA sequence: TGCGCCAGCAGCCAAGGGGCCGGGAGCTATGGCTACACCTTC. Amino acid sequence: CASSQGAGSYGYTF.

V usage is TRBV9 and J usage is TRBJ2-3; 9 bases line up with TRBD2. The trim removed 0 bases at V and 3 bases at J, leaving 5 bases unmatched. Germline lookup yields CDR1 SGDLS and CDR2 YYNGEE. This CDR3 contains 16 residues. The CDR3: CASSVAGAGGTDTQYF. In DNA, the CDR3 is TGTGCCAGCAGCGTAGCGGGAGCGGGAGGAACAGATACGCAGTATTTT.

The chain employs TRBV6-1 and TRBJ2-2; TRBD2 matches at 13 bases. V lost 4 bases, J lost 3 bases, and 5 bases stayed unmatched. Germline V gives CDR1 MNHNS, CDR2 SASEGT. The length of the CDR3 is 17 residues. The CDR3 DNA reads TGTGCCAGCAGTGGGGGGACTAGCGGGACCTACACCGGGGAGCTGTTTTTT. Amino acid sequence: CASSGGTSGTYTGELFF.

V usage is TRBV11-2 and J usage is TRBJ2-1; unclear D gene. This CDR3 is 13 amino acids long. The V and J ends lost 1 base and 6 bases respectively, with 7 bases between them. CDR1 and CDR2 (germline): SGHAT, FQNNGV. CDR3 sequence: CASSLGFGNEQFF. The CDR3 bases are TGTGCCAGCAGCTTAGGTTTCGGCAATGAGCAGTTCTTC.

The chain uses TRBV27 and TRBJ2-2; D may be TRBD2 (5 bases). V was pared by 0 bases and J by 3 bases, with 8 bases between. CDR3 length equals 15 residues. Per the germline V gene, CDR1 is MNHEY and CDR2 is SMNVEV (reference sequence). CDR3 in amino acids: CASSLSRGYTGELFF. The CDR3 bases are TGTGCCAGCAGTTTATCACGGGGTTACACCGGGGAGCTGTTTTTT.

CDR3 bases: TGCGCCAGCAGTACCGACATTGACACCGGGGAGCTGTTTTTT. This codes for CASSTDIDTGELFF. V is TRBV5-1 and J is TRBJ2-2, with D uncertain. V shed 5 bases and J shed 3 bases, with 11 bases lying between them. The germline gives CDR1 SGHRS, CDR2 YFSETQ. The CDR3 sequence is 14 residues long.

The chain carries TRBV9 and TRBJ2-2; TRBD2 is a possible D gene (6 bases). This CDR3 has 15 amino acids. V lost 4 bases and J 3 bases, leaving 13 bases between the germline ends. CDR1 and CDR2 from the germline V gene are SGDLS and YYNGEE. In DNA form, the CDR3 reads TGTGCCAGCAGCACCCGGGGGAGTGACACCGGGGAGCTGTTTTTT. This gives the protein CASSTRGSDTGELFF.

This chain connects TRBV27 to TRBJ2-7; 11 nucleotides agree with TRBD2. CDR1 MNHEY and CDR2 SMNVEV come from the germline V gene (reference sequence). The length of the CDR3 is 14 residues. Unmatched junction bases numbered 8, after V lost 7 bases and J lost 6 bases. CDR3 sequence: CASNLAGGLAEQYF. The CDR3 DNA reads TGTGCCAGCAACTTAGCGGGAGGGCTTGCCGAGCAGTACTTC.

This clone appeared a few times. The chain links TRBV7-2 to TRBJ2-7; weak D call: TRBD2 (6 bases). Trimming removed 5 bases at V and 1 base at J, with 9 bases between. The germline CDR1 and CDR2 sequences are SGHTA and FQGNSA. This CDR3 is built from 13 residues. This CDR3 is CASSPGVSYEQYF. Here the CDR3 DNA reads TGTGCCAGCAGCCCGGGAGTATCCTACGAGCAGTACTTC.

The chain joins TRBV11-2 to TRBJ2-7, with 8 bases lining up with TRBD2. V was pared by 10 bases and J by 0 bases, with 8 bases of the junction left unmatched. Germline CDR1 is SGHAT and CDR2 is FQNNGV. The CDR3 loop spans 14 amino acids. The CDR3 loop reads CATRLSGSSYEQYF. Here the CDR3 DNA reads TGTGCCACAAGACTGAGCGGGAGCTCCTACGAGCAGTACTTC.

The J gene is TRBJ2-1, the V gene TRBV25-1, with TRBD2 matching over 10 bases. The CDR3 length is 16 residues. Germline-derived CDR1 and CDR2 are MGHDK and SYGVNS. Trimming cost V 6 bases and J 6 bases; bases outside gene matches: 11. CDR3 in amino acids: CASRGITSGEGNEQFF. For the CDR3, the DNA is TGTGCCAGCAGGGGGATAACTAGCGGGGAAGGCAATGAGCAGTTCTTC.

V is TRBV27 and J is TRBJ1-5, with D possibly matching TRBD1 (6 bases). The V end was cut by 0 bases, the J end by 4 bases, with 10 bases between. The germline V gene encodes CDR1 MNHEY and CDR2 SMNVEV (reference sequence). The CDR3 runs 15 residues. CDR3 bases: TGTGCCAGCAGTTTATCGACAGGCCTAAATCAGCCCCAGCATTTT. This gives the protein CASSLSTGLNQPQHF.

V gene TRBV11-1 combines with J gene TRBJ2-1, with TRBD1 matching over 10 bases. Losses at the gene ends were 5 bases for V and 3 bases for J; bases not matched to a gene: 7. The CDR3 length is 16 residues. Germline loops: CDR1 SGHAT, CDR2 FQDESV (reference sequence). The CDR3 region has the DNA TGTGCCAGCAGCCTGACAGGGGGCGGCAACTACAATGAGCAGTTCTTC. Amino acids: CASSLTGGGNYNEQFF.

The V call is TRBV5-1, the J call TRBJ1-2; 8 bases map to TRBD1. Germline assignment: CDR1 SGHRS and CDR2 YFSETQ. V shed 4 bases, J shed 2 bases, and the junction held 13 bases outside the gene matches. The CDR3 runs to 17 residues. The CDR3 spells CASSRTTGDTANYGYTF. As DNA, the CDR3 is TGCGCCAGCAGCCGTACGACAGGGGACACCGCAAACTATGGCTACACCTTC.

V gene TRBV6-6 combines with J gene TRBJ2-7, with D perhaps TRBD2 (6 bases). The V gene's germline CDR1 is MNHNY and CDR2 SVGAGI (reference sequence). The CDR3 runs 13 residues. V shed 4 bases and J shed 7 bases, with 14 bases lying between them. The chain's CDR3 is CASSSNWAGEQYF. CDR3 nucleotides: TGTGCCAGCAGTTCCAATTGGGCGGGGGAGCAGTACTTC.

CDR3 region: CASSQEYWSSKNNEQFF. Written as DNA, the CDR3 is TGTGCCAGCAGCCAAGAGTATTGGTCTAGCAAAAACAATGAGCAGTTCTTC. V gene TRBV4-2 combines with J gene TRBJ2-1, with D possibly being TRBD2 (5 bases). This CDR3 comprises 17 residues. Germline values: CDR1 LGHNA, CDR2 YNFKEQ. The ends were cut back, 0 bases at V and 5 bases at J, with 17 bases in the middle.

The chain couples TRBV3-1 (or the pseudogene TRBV3-2) to TRBJ2-1, with 10 bases fitting TRBD1. The CDR3 is 15 amino acids. V gave up 3 bases and J gave up 10 bases; unmatched junction bases: 9. Germline CDR1 and CDR2: LGHDT and YNNKEL (reference sequence). CDR3 sequence: CASSHRDRGEEEQFF. The CDR3 DNA reads as TGTGCCAGCAGCCACCGGGACAGGGGCGAGGAGGAGCAGTTCTTC.

This clone is a singleton in its sample. This chain joins TRBV2 and TRBJ1-1, with 8 bases that match TRBD1. The CDR3 is 14 amino acids. Germline CDR1 and CDR2: SNHLY and FYNNEI. CDR3: CAHSGQGAGTEAFF. CDR3 DNA: TGTGCTCACAGTGGGCAGGGGGCAGGCACTGAAGCTTTCTTT. Full variable domain (remainder filled in from reference TRBV2 and TRBJ1-1): EPEVTQTPSHQVTQMGQEVILRCVPISNHLYFYWYRQILGQKVEFLVSFYNNEISEKSEIFDDQFSVERPDGSNFTLKIRSTKLEDSAMYFCAHSGQGAGTEAFFGQGTRLTVV.

The rearrangement links TRBV12-3 or TRBV12-4 to TRBJ1-2, with 7 bases matching TRBD1. The CDR3 is 13 residues long. The V and J ends lost 5 bases and 2 bases, in that order; junction bases with no gene match: 2. The CDR3 here is CASSMDRNYGYTF. The CDR3 DNA reads TGTGCCAGCAGTATGGACAGGAACTATGGCTACACCTTC.

This clone was detected only once. The chain links TRBV27 to TRBJ2-2; TRBD2 matches at 10 bases. J lost 4 bases, V lost 6 bases, and 11 bases had no gene match. The CDR3 has 17 amino acids. Germline lookup yields CDR1 MNHEY and CDR2 SMNVEV (reference sequence). CDR3 bases: TGTGCCAGCAGCCTACTAGCGGGAACCTCGGGCACCGGGGAGCTGTTTTTT. It yields the protein CASSLLAGTSGTGELFF.

This chain connects TRBV6-5 to TRBJ1-3, with TRBD1 matching over 8 bases. The CDR3 is made up of 15 amino acids. Per germline, CDR1 MNHEY and CDR2 SVGAGI. J gave up 3 bases and V 2 bases, and 3 bases lay outside the gene matches. As DNA, the CDR3 is TGTGCCAGCAGTTACGGACAGGGATATGGAAACACCATATATTTT. It translates to CASSYGQGYGNTIYF.

This clone was found a few times. The V gene is TRBV7-3, the J gene TRBJ1-6, with 11 bases identical to TRBD1. The CDR3 has 15 residues. V trimming: 5 bases; J trimming: 7 bases; junction bases outside the gene matches: 4. CDR1 and CDR2 from the germline V gene are SGHTA and FQGTGA. This CDR3 reads CASSQGTGGNSPLHF. CDR3 nucleotides: TGTGCCAGCAGCCAAGGGACAGGGGGGAATTCACCCCTCCACTTT.

The chain carries TRBV9 and TRBJ2-5; 11 bases line up with TRBD2. Germline lookup yields CDR1 SGDLS and CDR2 YYNGEE. This CDR3 spans 16 amino acids. Unmatched junction bases numbered 5, after V lost 3 bases and J lost 1 base. The CDR3 reads CASSAGTSGFQETQYF. DNA for the CDR3: TGTGCCAGCAGCGCTGGGACTAGCGGTTTCCAAGAGACCCAGTACTTC.